One and the same sample provided the 18 T cell receptor beta chains below, sequenced in a study of cytomegalovirus exposure and HLA in healthy donors (TCRdb year 2017). The method was the immunoSEQ multiplex PCR assay. TCRdb retrieved this table from immuneACCESS and kept in-frame rearrangements only. Not all clones are present; in checked studies, unresolved V genes account for under half, and no reason is known for the remainder. The sample records about 260,000 clones, 90% of which are singletons. The ten largest clones represent around 3.3% of the sample. The sample was PBMCs. These receptors were collected from a woman aged 25 to 39 in good health and CMV-seronegative.

This clone came up once. The gene calls are TRBV5-1 and TRBJ2-7; 14 positions match TRBD2. The CDR3 consists of 14 residues. Germline V CDR1 and CDR2: SGHRS, YFSETQ. Germline trimming cut 5 bases from V and 4 bases from J; bases unmatched to any gene: 2. The CDR3 spells CASRTSGGVYEQYF. The CDR3, as DNA: TGCGCCAGCAGGACTAGCGGGGGGGTTTACGAGCAGTACTTC.

The chain links TRBV5-1 to TRBJ1-1, with no clear D. The CDR3 is 12 residues long. The V gene lost 0 bases and the J gene lost 3 bases, with 3 bases spanning the gap. The V gene's germline CDR1 is SGHRS and CDR2 YFSETQ. The chain's CDR3 is CASSLVDTEAFF. The CDR3 DNA follows: TGCGCCAGCAGCTTGGTCGACACTGAAGCTTTCTTT.

This clone was seen a single time. The gene calls are TRBV4-1 and TRBJ2-7; no reliable D call. CDR3 length: 15 residues. In germline, CDR1 is MGHRA, CDR2 YSYEKL. V shed 4 bases and J shed 0 bases, with 13 bases lying between them. The CDR3 spells CASSPIVLYSYEQYF. The CDR3 nucleotides are TGCGCCAGCAGCCCCATAGTACTCTACTCCTACGAGCAGTACTTC.

A few counts support this clone. The chain uses TRBV28 and TRBJ1-2, with 7 bases that match TRBD1. The germline gives CDR1 MDHEN, CDR2 SYDVKM. J lost 6 bases, V lost 6 bases, and 7 bases had no gene match. This CDR3 comprises 13 residues. CDR3 DNA sequence: TGTGCCAGCAGCATGACAGGGTCCCATGGCTACACCTTC. As protein: CASSMTGSHGYTF.

This chain links TRBV5-6 with TRBJ2-2; D not certain. Germline-derived CDR1 and CDR2 are SGHDT and YYEEEE. Trimming took 0 bases from V and 4 from J, leaving 10 bases between them. This CDR3 comprises 15 residues. CDR3 bases: TGTGCCAGCAGCTTGGGGGTAGCCTCCACCGGGGAGCTGTTTTTT. As protein: CASSLGVASTGELFF.

This rearrangement joins TRBV21-1 to TRBJ2-5. TRBV21-1 represents a pseudogene. The CDR3 covers 17 residues. The CDR3 loop reads CASSKDPRSRYPVTQYF. The CDR3 nucleotides are TGTGCCAGCAGCAAAGATCCGCGGTCCAGGTACCCGGTGACCCAGTACTTC.

The chain combines TRBV15 with TRBJ2-2; 8 bases align to TRBD1. The V segment lost 0 bases and the J segment 5 bases; nucleotides outside the gene matches: 2. CDR3 length equals 15 residues. CDR1 LNHNV and CDR2 YYDKDF come from the germline V gene (reference sequence). CDR3 protein: CATSRDRGLTGELFF. As DNA, the CDR3 is TGTGCCACCAGCAGAGACAGGGGGCTGACCGGGGAGCTGTTTTTT.

This chain joins TRBV27 and TRBJ1-4, with D hard to call. Germline loops: CDR1 MNHEY, CDR2 SMNVEV (reference sequence). The CDR3 covers 12 residues. V gave up 1 base and J gave up 8 bases, with 5 bases separating them. CDR3 nucleotide sequence: TGTGCCAGCAGTTTATTGGGGGAAAAACTGTTTTTT. Protein product: CASSLLGEKLFF.

About this clone: Other DNA sequences of this sample code for an identical CDR3. The chain links TRBV9 to TRBJ2-2; D is unresolved. Germline V lookup: CDR1 SGDLS, CDR2 YYNGEE. The CDR3 has 11 amino acids. V was shortened by 2 bases and J by 7 bases, with 3 bases between the two germline ends. The CDR3 protein is CASSVDGELFF. Here the CDR3 DNA reads TGTGCCAGCAGCGTCGACGGGGAGCTGTTTTTT.

The chain uses TRBV29-1 and TRBJ2-7; D perhaps matches TRBD2 (6 bases). Germline lookup yields CDR1 SQVTM and CDR2 ANQGSEA. The ends were cut back, 0 bases at V and 6 bases at J, with 18 bases in the middle. This CDR3 region has 15 residues. CDR3 region: CSVEDLRGQRAEQYF. The DNA of the CDR3 is TGCAGCGTTGAAGATCTTCGGGGCCAGCGGGCCGAGCAGTACTTC.

The chain combines TRBV6-4 with TRBJ2-1, with TRBD2 identical over 8 bases. The CDR3 contains 15 residues. The germline V gene has CDR1 MRHNA and CDR2 SNTAGT. V was clipped by 4 bases and J by 1 base; unmatched bases: 3. The CDR3 here is CASSAGGRSYNEQFF. Here the CDR3 DNA reads TGTGCCAGCAGTGCGGGCGGGAGGTCCTACAATGAGCAGTTCTTC.

This clone appeared a few times. The chain combines TRBV30 with TRBJ2-2, with TRBD1 identical over 7 bases. This CDR3 contains 15 residues. The germline V gene encodes CDR1 GTSNPN and CDR2 SVGIG (reference sequence). Unmatched junction bases numbered 6, after V lost 1 base and J lost 4 bases. The CDR3 bases are TGTGCCTGGAGTGCCCCGGACAGGTCCACCGGGGAGCTGTTTTTT. As protein: CAWSAPDRSTGELFF.

This chain joins TRBV11-3 and TRBJ2-5; 9 positions match TRBD2. This CDR3 spans 17 amino acids. From germline, CDR1 is SGHNT and CDR2 YENEEA. With 0 bases clipped from V and 3 bases from J, the junction kept 8 bases outside the gene matches. The CDR3 DNA reads as TGTGCCAGCAGCTTAGATGGTAGCGGGAGATTGGAAGAGACCCAGTACTTC. Translated, it gives CASSLDGSGRLEETQYF.

The J gene is TRBJ2-5, the V gene TRBV28; TRBD2 agrees at 7 bases. Germline CDR1 reads MDHEN; CDR2 reads SYDVKM. V was clipped by 10 bases and J by 4 bases; unmatched bases: 6. The CDR3 spans 12 residues. The CDR3 region is CATSGTRETQYF. In DNA, the CDR3 is TGTGCCACTAGCGGAACGCGAGAGACCCAGTACTTC. Drawing the rest from reference TRBV28 and TRBJ2-5, the complete variable domain is DVKVTQSSRYLVKRTGEKVFLECVQDMDHENMFWYRQDPGLGLRLIYFSYDVKMKEKGDIPEGYSVSREKKERFSLILESASTNQTSMYLCATSGTRETQYFGPGTRLLVL.

V and J are TRBV7-6 and TRBJ1-5; D is unresolved. Trimming stripped 5 bases from V and 2 bases from J, with 13 bases between. This CDR3 is built from 15 residues. CDR1 is SGHVS and CDR2 is FNYEAQ in the germline V gene. CDR3 region: CASSEWAVGNQPQHF. For the CDR3, the DNA is TGTGCCAGCAGCGAGTGGGCTGTGGGCAATCAGCCCCAGCATTTT.

V gene TRBV18 combines with J gene TRBJ1-2, with D possibly being TRBD1 (6 bases). The V gene lost 3 bases and the J gene lost 4 bases, with 15 bases spanning the gap. Germline values: CDR1 KGHSH, CDR2 LQKENI. The CDR3 loop spans 15 amino acids. The CDR3 reads CASSPPVQGPYGYTF. In DNA, the CDR3 is TGTGCCAGCTCACCCCCGGTCCAGGGGCCCTATGGCTACACCTTC.

Turning to this clone: An end of the junction does not agree with germline; a read error may underlie this. The chain couples TRBV11-2 to TRBJ2-7; 7 bases fit TRBD1. The CDR3 covers 14 residues. Germline CDR1 reads SGHAT; CDR2 reads FQNNGV. CDR3 in DNA: TGTGCCAGCAGCTTACGACAGGGCGCTGTAGCCGGGCACTTC. Residues: CASSLRQGAVAGHF.

The chain employs TRBV5-6 and TRBJ2-7; D is unclear. Trimming took off 3 bases at V and 3 bases at J, with 7 bases between the two ends. Germline V gene data show CDR1 as SGHDT and CDR2 as YYEEEE. This CDR3 contains 12 residues. CDR3 sequence (DNA): TGTGCCAGCAGCTCCACCGGCTACGAGCAGTACTTC. It codes for CASSSTGYEQYF.